This T cell receptor beta chain was observed in a study of STAT3 mutations in large granular lymphocyte leukemia. Across the study: Roughly half the longitudinally sequenced T-LGLL patients had canonical STAT3 mutations.

As to this clone: The target antigen is unknown.

V was clipped by 0 bases and J by 12 bases, with 7 bases between them. The germline V gene has CDR1 SGHRS and CDR2 YFSETQ. The CDR3 is made up of 11 amino acids. Produced via immunoSEQ multiplex PCR; TCRdb's table is partial and in-frame only. The data contain nearly 25,000 clones, approximately 94% of them singletons. Overall study findings and caveats: All newly emerging clones after therapy were STAT3 wild type. A small but highly pathogenic clone may have been missed. At least one immunodominant TCR beta clonotype appeared in every T-cell large granular lymphocyte leukemia patient. Clonal expansion was inferred from other time points because no sample existed at each clone's first appearance.

The sequence derives from a man aged 35 to 55 with T-cell large granular lymphocyte leukemia. Some clones in this sample may be carry-over from other donors' samples. Input material: peripheral blood mononuclear cells. The genes are TRBV5-1 and TRBJ2-1; D not resolved. The CDR3 region is CASSLEAVQFF. DNA for the CDR3: TGCGCCAGCAGCTTGGAAGCCGTGCAGTTCTTC.